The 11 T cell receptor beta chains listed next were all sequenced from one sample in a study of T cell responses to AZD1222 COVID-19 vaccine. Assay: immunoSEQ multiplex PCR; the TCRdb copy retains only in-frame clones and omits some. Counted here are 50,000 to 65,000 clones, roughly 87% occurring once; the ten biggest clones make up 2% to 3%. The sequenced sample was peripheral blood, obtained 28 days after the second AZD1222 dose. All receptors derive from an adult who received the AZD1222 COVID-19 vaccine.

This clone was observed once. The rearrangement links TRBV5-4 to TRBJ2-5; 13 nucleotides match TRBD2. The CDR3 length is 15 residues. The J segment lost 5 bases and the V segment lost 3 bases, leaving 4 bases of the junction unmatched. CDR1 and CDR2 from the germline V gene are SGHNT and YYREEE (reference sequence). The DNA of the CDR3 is TGTGCCAGCAGCTCGGGACTAGCGGGAATTGAGACCCAGTACTTC. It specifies CASSSGLAGIETQYF.

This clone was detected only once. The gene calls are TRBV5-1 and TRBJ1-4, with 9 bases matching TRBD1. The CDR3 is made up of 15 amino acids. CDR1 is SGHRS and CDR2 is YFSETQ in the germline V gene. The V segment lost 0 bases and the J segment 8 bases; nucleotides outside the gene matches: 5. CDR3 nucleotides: TGCGCCAGCAGCTTGGGAGGGACAGGGCGGGAAAAACTGTTTTTT. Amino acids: CASSLGGTGREKLFF.

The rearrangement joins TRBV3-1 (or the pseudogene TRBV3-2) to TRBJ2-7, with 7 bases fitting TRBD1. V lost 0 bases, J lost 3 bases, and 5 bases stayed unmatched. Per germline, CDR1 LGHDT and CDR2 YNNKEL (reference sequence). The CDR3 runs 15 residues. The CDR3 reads CASSQESGTVYEQYF. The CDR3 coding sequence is TGTGCCAGCAGCCAAGAATCCGGGACAGTCTACGAGCAGTACTTC.

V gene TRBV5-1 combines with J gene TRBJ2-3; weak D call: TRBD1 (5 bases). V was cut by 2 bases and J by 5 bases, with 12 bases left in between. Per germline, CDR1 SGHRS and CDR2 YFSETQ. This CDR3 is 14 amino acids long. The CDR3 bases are TGCGCCAGCAGCTTTCGGCCCGGACAAGATACGCAGTATTTT. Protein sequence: CASSFRPGQDTQYF.

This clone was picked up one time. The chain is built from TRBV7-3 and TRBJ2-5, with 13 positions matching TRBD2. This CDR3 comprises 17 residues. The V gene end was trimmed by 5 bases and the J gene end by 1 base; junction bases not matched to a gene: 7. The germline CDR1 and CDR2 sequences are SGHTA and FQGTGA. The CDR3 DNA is TGTGCCAGCAGCCAACAAGGGACTAGCGGGGTCCAAGAGACCCAGTACTTC. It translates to CASSQQGTSGVQETQYF.

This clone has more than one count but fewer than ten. The CDR3 sequence is CASSLPGGEGFNQPQHF. The CDR3 bases are TGTGCCAGCAGTCTCCCCGGGGGGGAGGGGTTCAATCAGCCCCAGCATTTT. The genes are TRBV28 and TRBJ1-5; maybe TRBD1 (5 bases). The CDR3 totals 17 residues. In germline, CDR1 is MDHEN, CDR2 SYDVKM. V was shortened by 5 bases and J by 3 bases, with 20 bases between the two germline ends.

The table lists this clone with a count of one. CDR3 in DNA: TGCGCCAGCAGCTCCGGACTAGCGGACACCGGGGAGCTGTTTTTT. As protein: CASSSGLADTGELFF. J is TRBJ2-2 and V is TRBV5-1; 10 bases fit TRBD2. Germline lookup yields CDR1 SGHRS and CDR2 YFSETQ. V gave up 3 bases and J gave up 3 bases; unmatched junction bases: 2. The CDR3 sequence is 15 residues long. Looking up the rest from reference TRBV5-1 and TRBJ2-2 gives the full variable domain: KAGVTQTPRYLIKTRGQQVTLSCSPISGHRSVSWYQQTPGQGLQFLFEYFSETQRNKGNFPGRFSGRQFSNSRSEMNVSTLELGDSALYLCASSSGLADTGELFFGEGSRLTVL.

This CDR3 is CASSELQGAGSNQPQHF. The CDR3 bases are TGTGCCAGCAGTGAGTTACAGGGGGCCGGGAGCAATCAGCCCCAGCATTTT. This chain connects TRBV6-1 to TRBJ1-5, with 9 bases that match TRBD1. The CDR3 has 17 amino acids. CDR1 and CDR2 (germline): MNHNS, SASEGT. V dropped 3 bases and J dropped 1; count of bases not matched to a gene: 7.

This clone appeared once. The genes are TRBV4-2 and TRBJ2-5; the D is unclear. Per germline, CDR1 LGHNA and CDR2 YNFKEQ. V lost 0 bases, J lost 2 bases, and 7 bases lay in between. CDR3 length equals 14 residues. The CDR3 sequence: CASSQDYSQETQYF. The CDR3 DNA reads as TGTGCCAGCAGCCAAGATTACAGTCAAGAGACCCAGTACTTC.

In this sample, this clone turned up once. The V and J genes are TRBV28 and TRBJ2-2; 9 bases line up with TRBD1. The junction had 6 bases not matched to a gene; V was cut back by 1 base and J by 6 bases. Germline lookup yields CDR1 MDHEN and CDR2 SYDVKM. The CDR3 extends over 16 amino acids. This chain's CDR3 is CASSLSGQGHAGELFF. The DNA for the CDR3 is TGTGCCAGCAGTTTATCGGGACAGGGCCATGCCGGGGAGCTGTTTTTT.

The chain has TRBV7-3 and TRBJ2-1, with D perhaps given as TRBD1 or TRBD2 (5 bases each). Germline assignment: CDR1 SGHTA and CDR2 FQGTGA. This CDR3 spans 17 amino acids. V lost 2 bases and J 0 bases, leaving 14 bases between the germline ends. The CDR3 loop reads CASSLEGTRSSYNEQFF. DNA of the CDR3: TGTGCCAGCAGCTTAGAGGGGACCAGGAGCTCCTACAATGAGCAGTTCTTC.